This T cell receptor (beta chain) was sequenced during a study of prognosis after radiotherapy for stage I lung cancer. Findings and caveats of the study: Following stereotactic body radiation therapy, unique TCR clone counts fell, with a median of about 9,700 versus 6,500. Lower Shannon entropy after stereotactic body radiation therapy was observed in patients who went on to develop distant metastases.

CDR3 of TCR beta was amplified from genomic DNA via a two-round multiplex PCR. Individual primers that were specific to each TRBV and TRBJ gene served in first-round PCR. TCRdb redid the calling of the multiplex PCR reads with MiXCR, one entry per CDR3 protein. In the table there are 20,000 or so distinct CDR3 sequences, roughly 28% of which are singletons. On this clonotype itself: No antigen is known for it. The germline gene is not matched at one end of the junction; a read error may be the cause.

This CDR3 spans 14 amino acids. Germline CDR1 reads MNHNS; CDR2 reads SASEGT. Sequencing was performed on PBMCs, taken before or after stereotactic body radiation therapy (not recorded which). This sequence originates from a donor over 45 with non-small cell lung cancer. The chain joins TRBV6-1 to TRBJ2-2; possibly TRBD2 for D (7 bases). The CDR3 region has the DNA TGCGCCAGCAGTGATGGGGGGGACACCTGGGAGCTGTTTTTT. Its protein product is CASSDGGDTWELFF.